The 17 T cell receptor beta chains in this list originate from one sample, sequenced in a study of neurological immune-mediated disorders. TCRdb fed the 5' RACE reads into MiXCR, producing one record per CDR3 protein. The sample holds some 42,000 distinct CDR3 sequences; 11% are singletons and the top ten take over 3.5%. Sequences were obtained from CD4+ T cells from blood. These receptors were taken from a young woman with HTLV-1-associated myelopathy (HAM/TSP).

Of note for this clonotype: The junction shows a germline mismatch at one end, possibly a read error. The chain carries TRBV9 and TRBJ1-2; no clear D. The CDR3 is 15 amino acids. Germline CDR1 and CDR2: SGDLS and YYNGEE. CDR3 DNA: TGTGCCAGCAGCTCCGAGACTCGGGGTCCCTATGGCTGCACCTTC. Translation: CASSSETRGPYGCTF.

This clonotype was counted many times. V gene TRBV6-5 combines with J gene TRBJ2-6; D gene unclear. Per germline, CDR1 MNHEY and CDR2 SVGAGI. Trimming shortened V by 5 bases and J by 0 bases, and 17 bases separated the two germline ends. There are 18 residues in the CDR3. The CDR3 loop reads CASSPRAVSSSGANVLTF. DNA of the CDR3: TGTGCCAGCAGTCCCCGTGCGGTCTCCTCCTCTGGGGCCAACGTCCTGACTTTC.

This clonotype was picked up many times. This rearrangement joins TRBV7-2 to TRBJ2-7; no clear D gene. Per the germline V gene, CDR1 is SGHTA and CDR2 is FQGNSA. V gave up 1 base and J gave up 4 bases, with 8 bases separating them. The length of the CDR3 is 13 residues. CDR3 residues: CASSLDLVYEQYF. The CDR3 DNA follows: TGTGCCAGCAGCTTAGACTTGGTATACGAGCAGTACTTC.

There are many counts of this clonotype. This chain uses TRBV3-1 with TRBJ1-1, with a possible D match to TRBD1 (5 bases). V was trimmed by 4 bases and J by 0 bases, leaving 12 bases between them. From germline, CDR1 is LGHDT and CDR2 YNNKEL (reference sequence). The length of the CDR3 is 15 residues. The CDR3 nucleotides read TGTGCCAGCAGCCCTTCGGCAGGGATGAACACTGAAGCTTTCTTT. This translates into CASSPSAGMNTEAFF.

This clonotype was seen repeatedly, ten times or more. V is TRBV20-1 and J is TRBJ2-3; a possible D gene is TRBD1 (5 bases). The CDR3 has 12 residues. Per germline, CDR1 DFQATT and CDR2 SNEGSKA (reference sequence). V gave up 7 bases and J gave up 0 bases, with 8 bases separating them. CDR3 DNA: TGCAGTGTCCCAGGGAGCACAGATACGCAGTATTTT. Protein: CSVPGSTDTQYF.

This clonotype came up many times. CDR3 nucleotide sequence: TGTGCCAGCAGTGTGGCCGGGGAGCTGTTTTTT. Amino acids: CASSVAGELFF. The chain is built from TRBV2 and TRBJ2-2, with D hard to call. Trimming pared 4 bases from V and 6 bases from J, leaving 3 bases between. This CDR3 is built from 11 residues. Germline V gives CDR1 SNHLY, CDR2 FYNNEI.

This clonotype appeared many times. The chain recombines TRBV7-9 with TRBJ2-1; 8 bases are shared with TRBD2. V lost 5 bases to trimming and J lost 5 bases; unmatched junction nucleotides: 14. Germline CDR1 SEHNR, CDR2 FQNEAQ (reference sequence). This CDR3 comprises 17 residues. The CDR3 DNA follows: TGTGCCAGCAGCCCCGAGATCGGGGCGGGGGGCCACAATGAGCAGTTCTTC. Translation: CASSPEIGAGGHNEQFF.

Only a few counts were recorded for this clonotype. The rearrangement uses TRBV7-9 and TRBJ1-1; 8 bases match TRBD1. Trimming removed 4 bases from V and 1 base from J; junction bases left unmatched: 8. The CDR3 loop spans 16 amino acids. Germline CDR1 is SEHNR and CDR2 is FQNEAQ (reference sequence). The CDR3: CASSYRTGQGNTEAFF. In nucleotides, the CDR3 is TGTGCCAGCAGCTATCGGACAGGGCAGGGGAACACTGAAGCTTTCTTT.

This clonotype has ten or more counts. This chain joins TRBV5-1 and TRBJ2-1, with D perhaps TRBD1 or TRBD2 (5 bases each). The CDR3 is 15 amino acids. With 3 bases removed from V and 1 base from J, the gap between germline ends came to 11 bases. From germline, CDR1 is SGHRS and CDR2 YFSETQ. CDR3 sequence (DNA): TGCGCCAGCAGCTCGGGACCGGTTTCCTACAATGAGCAGTTCTTC. Translated, it gives CASSSGPVSYNEQFF.

This CDR3 reads CAISSWTGGPPNYGYTF. Here the CDR3 DNA reads TGTGCCATCAGTTCCTGGACAGGGGGCCCTCCTAACTATGGCTACACCTTC. J is TRBJ1-2 and V is TRBV11-3, with 11 positions matching TRBD1. The V segment lost 10 bases and the J segment 0 bases; nucleotides outside the gene matches: 13. Germline V gene sequence: CDR1 SGHNT, CDR2 YENEEA. The CDR3 loop spans 17 amino acids.

The table lists this clonotype with many counts. The V gene is TRBV6-5, the J gene TRBJ2-2, with 10 bases matching TRBD2. Looked up from germline, CDR1 is MNHEY and CDR2 is SVGAGI. Germline trimming cut 10 bases from V and 5 bases from J; bases unmatched to any gene: 7. This CDR3 has 14 residues. The CDR3 protein is CATQRGGQTGELFF. CDR3 nucleotides: TGTGCCACACAGCGGGGGGGCCAAACCGGGGAGCTGTTTTTT.

This clonotype was seen at least ten times. The gene calls are TRBV6-5 and TRBJ2-4, with TRBD2 identical over 7 bases. Germline lookup yields CDR1 MNHEY and CDR2 SVGAGI. J gave up 7 bases and V 0 bases, and 6 bases lay outside the gene matches. This CDR3 is built from 15 residues. The CDR3 sequence is CASSYSPGGGNIQYF. In DNA, the CDR3 is TGTGCCAGCAGTTACTCGCCCGGGGGAGGGAACATTCAGTACTTC.

This clonotype was detected ten times or more. This chain joins TRBV20-1 and TRBJ1-5; weak D call: TRBD1 (6 bases). The germline V gene has CDR1 DFQATT and CDR2 SNEGSKA (reference sequence). V was shortened by 6 bases and J by 2 bases, with 17 bases between the two germline ends. This CDR3 is built from 15 residues. CDR3 sequence reads: CSAVPGGGGNQPQHF. CDR3 in DNA: TGCAGTGCCGTTCCTGGGGGCGGGGGCAATCAGCCCCAGCATTTT.

This clonotype was seen repeatedly, ten times or more. CDR3 in amino acids: CASSFALGRGSYEQYF. Written as DNA, the CDR3 is TGTGCCAGCAGCTTTGCCCTAGGAAGGGGCTCCTACGAGCAGTACTTC. V usage is TRBV7-8 and J usage is TRBJ2-7; tentatively, D is TRBD1 (5 bases). The V end lost 3 bases, the J end lost 0 bases, and 15 bases lay between the germline ends. CDR3 size: 16 residues. Germline V CDR1 and CDR2: SGHVS, FQNEAQ.

This clonotype was seen many times. The chain carries TRBV5-1 and TRBJ2-2; D unclear. CDR1 and CDR2 (germline): SGHRS, YFSETQ. The V end was cut by 3 bases, the J end by 0 bases, with 21 bases between. This CDR3 is built from 19 residues. CDR3 loop: CASSSPRTRVSSNTGELFF. As DNA, the CDR3 is TGCGCCAGCAGCTCCCCCCGCACACGGGTATCATCGAACACCGGGGAGCTGTTTTTT.

There are many counts of this clonotype. The V call is TRBV5-1, the J call TRBJ2-3; D not resolved. V was trimmed by 3 bases and J by 0 bases, leaving 11 bases between them. Per germline, CDR1 SGHRS and CDR2 YFSETQ. This CDR3 contains 15 residues. The CDR3 region has the DNA TGCGCCAGCAGCTCCACTCAAACTAGCACAGATACGCAGTATTTT. Residues: CASSSTQTSTDTQYF.

This clonotype appeared many times. The chain links TRBV24-1 to TRBJ2-2; 10 bases fit TRBD1. The junction had 5 bases not matched to a gene; V was cut back by 3 bases and J by 5 bases. This CDR3 comprises 16 residues. Germline lookup yields CDR1 KGHDR and CDR2 SFDVKD. For the CDR3, the DNA is TGTGCCACCAGTGATCCGGGACAGGGGTTAACCGGGGAGCTGTTTTTT. It codes for CATSDPGQGLTGELFF.